The rows below give T cell receptor beta chains drawn from one sample of a study of cytotoxic CD8 clonotypes in ibrutinib-treated CLL. Sequencing used immunoSEQ multiplex PCR; TCRdb keeps in-frame clones, though not all of them. Of some 140,000 clones in the sample, 80% to 95% were seen once. This material consisted of PBMCs, taken after 12 months of ibrutinib treatment. Receptor source: a human donor with chronic lymphocytic leukemia. Each CDR3 is given with its conserved first and last residue. Each record gives: CDR3 protein, J gene, V gene.

cdr3_aa: CASSLSTGEAFF
j_call: TRBJ1-1
v_call: TRBV5-1

cdr3_aa: CASSGDRAEVYGLETQYF
j_call: TRBJ2-5
v_call: TRBV19

cdr3_aa: CASRYRVRSGNTIYF
j_call: TRBJ1-3
v_call: TRBV6-6

cdr3_aa: CASSLGTTEAFF
j_call: TRBJ1-1
v_call: TRBV28

cdr3_aa: CASGGSRGGYTF
j_call: TRBJ1-2
v_call: TRBV12-5

cdr3_aa: CASGLEWTSGNYEQYF
j_call: TRBJ2-7
v_call: TRBV12-5

cdr3_aa: CASRLATQRGEQYF
j_call: TRBJ2-7
v_call: TRBV12-2

cdr3_aa: CASSLEFKLGGEITDTQYF
j_call: TRBJ2-3
v_call: TRBV28

cdr3_aa: CASSADRNTEAFF
j_call: TRBJ1-1
v_call: TRBV7-7

cdr3_aa: CASSLGPAGGNEQFF
j_call: TRBJ2-1
v_call: TRBV7-7